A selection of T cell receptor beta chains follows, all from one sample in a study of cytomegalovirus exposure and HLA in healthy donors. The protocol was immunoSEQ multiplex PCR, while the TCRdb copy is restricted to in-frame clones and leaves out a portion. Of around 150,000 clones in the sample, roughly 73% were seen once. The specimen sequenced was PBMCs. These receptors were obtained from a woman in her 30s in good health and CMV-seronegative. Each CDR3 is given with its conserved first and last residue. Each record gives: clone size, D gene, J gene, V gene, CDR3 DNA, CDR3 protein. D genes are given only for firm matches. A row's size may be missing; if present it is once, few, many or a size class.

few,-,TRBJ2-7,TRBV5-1,TGCGCCAGCAGCTTGGCCAGGGGAACCTACGAGCAGTACTTC,CASSLARGTYEQYF
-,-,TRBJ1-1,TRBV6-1,TGTGCCACCGACGTTCTGGGAGTGAACACTGAAGCTTTCTTT,CATDVLGVNTEAFF
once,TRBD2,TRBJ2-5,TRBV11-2,TGTGCCAGCAGCTTACGGGGGGGGAAAGAGACCCAGTACTTC,CASSLRGGKETQYF
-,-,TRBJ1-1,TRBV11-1,TGTGCCAGCAGCCTATCTGGGGGGGTTCAGGCTTTCTTT,CASSLSGGVQAFF
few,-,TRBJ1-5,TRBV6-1,TGTGCCAGCAGTGTCCTCGACAGTTTCAATCAGCCCCAGCATTTT,CASSVLDSFNQPQHF
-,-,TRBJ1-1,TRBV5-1,TGCGCCAGCAGCTTGGCCCGACAATCATCAGGGGCTTTCTTT,CASSLARQSSGAFF
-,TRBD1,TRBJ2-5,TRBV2,TGTGCCAGCAGTCCCGGGACAGGGGGCAAAGAGACCCAGTACTTC,CASSPGTGGKETQYF
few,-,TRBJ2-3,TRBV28,TGTGCCAGCAGTTCGAGGGGGGGCCCCACAGATACGCAGTATTTT,CASSSRGGPTDTQYF
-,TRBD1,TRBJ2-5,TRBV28,TGTGCCAGCAGTTCCGGGGACAGGGGGTTCGGGGAGACCCAGTACTTC,CASSSGDRGFGETQYF
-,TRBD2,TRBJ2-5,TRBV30,TGTGCCTGGAGTGTGATAGCGGGGCGCCAAGAGACCCAGTACTTC,CAWSVIAGRQETQYF
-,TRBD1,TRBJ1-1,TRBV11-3,TGTGCCAGCAGCTTAGGCTCGGTCGGGACAGGTGAATACACTGAAGCTTTCTTT,CASSLGSVGTGEYTEAFF
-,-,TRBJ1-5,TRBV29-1,TGCAGCGTTGCAGGGGATCACAATCAGCCCCAGCATTTT,CSVAGDHNQPQHF
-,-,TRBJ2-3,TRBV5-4,TGTGCCAGCAGCTTGGGGGGAGCTAGCACAGATACGCAGTATTTT,CASSLGGASTDTQYF
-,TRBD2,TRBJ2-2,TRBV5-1,TGCGCCAGCAGCTTTGGGACTAGCGGGGTCACCGGGGAGCTGTTTTTT,CASSFGTSGVTGELFF
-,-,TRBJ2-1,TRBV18,TGTGCCAGCTCACCAGGGCCAGGCGGGTACAATGAGCAGTTCTTC,CASSPGPGGYNEQFF
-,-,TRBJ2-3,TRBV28,TGTGCCAGCAGTTCGGGGTTAGATACGCAGTATTTT,CASSSGLDTQYF
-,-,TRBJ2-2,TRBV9,TGTGCCACACATCGACAGCGCACGAACACCGGGGAGCTGTTTTTT,CATHRQRTNTGELFF
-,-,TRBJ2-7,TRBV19,TGTGCCAGTAGTATAGGAGGGGGAGTGGGAGAGCAGTACTTC,CASSIGGGVGEQYF
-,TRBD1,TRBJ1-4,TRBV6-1,TGTGCCAGCAGTGATAGTGGACAGGTAGATGAAAAACTGTTTTTT,CASSDSGQVDEKLFF
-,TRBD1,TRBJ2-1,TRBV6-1,TGTGCCAGCAGTCATGACAGGGTTGGCAATGAGCAGTTCTTC,CASSHDRVGNEQFF
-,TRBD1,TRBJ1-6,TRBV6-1,TGTGCCAGCAGTGAATTAAGGGGGCGAGGTTCACCCCTCCACTTT,CASSELRGRGSPLHF
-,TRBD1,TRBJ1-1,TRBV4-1,TGCGCCAGCAGCCAAGATGAGGCAGGGGGACGGAACACTGAAGCTTTCTTT,CASSQDEAGGRNTEAFF
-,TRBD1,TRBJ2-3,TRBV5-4,TGTGCCAGCAGCCCCAAATCCGGGACAGGGCTGGTAGATACGCAGTATTTT,CASSPKSGTGLVDTQYF
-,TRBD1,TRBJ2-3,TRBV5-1,TGCGCCAGCAGCTGGGGACAGGGTAATACAGATACGCAGTATTTT,CASSWGQGNTDTQYF
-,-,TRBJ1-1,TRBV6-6,TGTGCCAGCAGTTACTCGAGGGGGAGTTCTGAAGCTTTCTTT,CASSYSRGSSEAFF
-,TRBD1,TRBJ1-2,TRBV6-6,TGTGCCAGCAGTACGGGACAGGGAATCCGACTCGATGGCTACACCTTC,CASSTGQGIRLDGYTF
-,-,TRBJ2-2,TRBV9,TGTGCCAGCAGCGTATCCATGGACATAATCACCGGGGAGCTGTTTTTT,CASSVSMDIITGELFF
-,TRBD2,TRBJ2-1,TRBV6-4,TGTGCCAGCAGTGACCGGGGGGGCGACTACAATGAGCAGTTCTTC,CASSDRGGDYNEQFF
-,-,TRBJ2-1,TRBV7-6,TGTGCCAGCAGCTCATTCAATGAGCAGTTCTTC,CASSSFNEQFF
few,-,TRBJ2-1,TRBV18,TGTGCCAGCTCACCCATGACAGACAATGAGCAGTTCTTC,CASSPMTDNEQFF
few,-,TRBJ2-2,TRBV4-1,TGCGCCAGCAGCCAAGCACAGGGCGGAAGGGACACCGGGGAGCTGTTTTTT,CASSQAQGGRDTGELFF
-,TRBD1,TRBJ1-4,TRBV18,TGTGCCAGCTCAACTCGGACAGGCGAAGAAAAACTGTTTTTT,CASSTRTGEEKLFF